This T cell receptor beta chain was retrieved from a study of PD-L1 blockade in urothelial cancer. Turning to the study itself: Bladder-origin urothelial cancer in males covered about nine tenths of the roughly 30 patients. A median of approximately 150,000 T cells was found in the blood samples.

Germline values: CDR1 MDHEN, CDR2 SYDVKM. The CDR3 totals 15 residues. V was pared by 4 bases and J by 10 bases, with 20 bases between. PCRs each included synthetic TCR analog templates spiked in. Sequencing used immunoSEQ multiplex PCR; TCRdb keeps in-frame clones, though not all of them. The table includes around 120,000 clones, around 89% detected once. Time point: peripheral blood 6 weeks after treatment start. The receptor comes from a man aged 55 to 70 with urothelial cancer. The chain links TRBV28 to TRBJ2-1; tentatively, D is TRBD1 (6 bases). This specimen was PBMCs, taken around atezolizumab (anti-PD-L1) treatment. The CDR3 DNA reads TGTGCCAGCAGTTGGCAGGGGCAGGGCGGAGACGAGCAGTTCTTC. As protein: CASSWQGQGGDEQFF.